These 26 T cell receptor beta chains were all obtained from the same sample, sequenced in a study of T-cell reconstitution after alpha-beta-depleted transplantation in children. As it was prepared, the TCRbeta library received unique molecular identifiers. TCRdb re-derived calls from the PCR reads in MiXCR, one entry per CDR3 protein. In the table there are hundreds of thousands of distinct CDR3 sequences, about 12% of which are singletons. The source material was PBMCs, sampled before TCRalphabeta/CD19-depleted stem cell transplant. These receptor sequences come from a girl aged 2-15 years with congenital amegakaryocytic thrombocytopenia, due to receive a stem cell transplant.

This clonotype has at least ten counts. The chain couples TRBV11-2 to TRBJ2-7; 12 bases line up with TRBD2. The CDR3 is made up of 15 amino acids. Germline assignment: CDR1 SGHAT and CDR2 FQNNGV. J was trimmed by 3 bases and V by 6 bases; bases with no gene match: 6. CDR3 loop: CASSYGTSGFYEQYF. CDR3 in DNA: TGTGCCAGCAGTTACGGGACTAGCGGGTTCTACGAGCAGTACTTC.

This clonotype appeared many times. This chain uses TRBV15 with TRBJ2-1; a weak D match, TRBD1 (6 bases). V dropped 5 bases and J dropped 2 bases, with 13 bases sitting between them. The V gene's germline CDR1 is LNHNV and CDR2 YYDKDF (reference sequence). CDR3 length: 15 amino acids. DNA for the CDR3: TGTGCCACCAGCGGAGGACAGACTACCTACAATGAGCAGTTCTTC. Its protein is CATSGGQTTYNEQFF.

This sequence joins TRBV12-3 or TRBV12-4 and TRBJ2-3; no firm D call. The CDR3 is 17 residues long. V was cut by 3 bases and J by 0 bases, with 16 bases left in between. The CDR3 sequence is CASSFFKGGPSTDTQYF. Written as DNA, the CDR3 is TGTGCCAGCAGTTTTTTCAAGGGCGGACCTAGCACAGATACGCAGTATTTT.

This clonotype showed up many times. The chain carries TRBV7-6 and TRBJ1-4; D uncertain. CDR3 length: 15 residues. Trimming removed 0 bases at V and 0 bases at J, with 5 bases between. Looked up from germline, CDR1 is SGHVS and CDR2 is FNYEAQ. The CDR3 region is CASSLAPATNEKLFF. The CDR3 coding sequence is TGTGCCAGCAGCTTAGCTCCGGCAACTAATGAAAAACTGTTTTTT. Complete variable domain (other parts from reference TRBV7-6 and TRBJ1-4): GAGVSQSPRYKVTKRGQDVALRCDPISGHVSLYWYRQALGQGPEFLTYFNYEAQQDKSGLPNDRFSAERPEGSISTLTIQRTEQRDSAMYRCASSLAPATNEKLFFGSGTQLSVL.

Ten or more counts support this clonotype. The CDR3: CSARGTRNEQFF. CDR3 sequence (DNA): TGCAGTGCTAGAGGGACTAGGAATGAGCAGTTCTTC. This sequence joins TRBV20-1 and TRBJ2-1; 7 bases map to TRBD2. The CDR3 has 12 residues. V was clipped by 1 base and J by 7 bases; unmatched bases: 1. Germline V gene sequence: CDR1 DFQATT, CDR2 SNEGSKA (reference sequence).

At least ten counts were recorded for this clonotype. The chain recombines TRBV12-3 or TRBV12-4 with TRBJ1-1, with a weak D call TRBD1 (5 bases). V lost 0 bases and J lost 5, with 10 bases in between. The CDR3 extends over 14 amino acids. The CDR3 DNA is TGTGCCAGCAGTTTAGCCGCAGGGCGAACTGAAGCTTTCTTT. Its translation: CASSLAAGRTEAFF.

This clonotype was observed a few times. The rearrangement links TRBV7-9 to TRBJ2-1, with D possibly matching TRBD1 (6 bases). CDR3 length: 16 amino acids. The ends were cut back, 5 bases at V and 5 bases at J, with 19 bases in the middle. Germline V CDR1 and CDR2: SEHNR, FQNEAQ (reference sequence). The CDR3 coding sequence is TGTGCCAGCAGCCCCCCAGGGGTGGCGTCGGACAATGAGCAGTTCTTC. Amino acids: CASSPPGVASDNEQFF.

This clonotype was recorded at least ten times. The chain links TRBV11-1 to TRBJ2-4; TRBD1 might be the D (6 bases). Trimming shortened V by 6 bases and J by 6 bases, and 15 bases separated the two germline ends. Looked up from germline, CDR1 is SGHAT and CDR2 is FQDESV (reference sequence). The CDR3 runs to 14 residues. The CDR3 region is CASSKGQFVNIQYF. The CDR3 DNA follows: TGTGCCAGCAGTAAAGGACAGTTCGTAAACATTCAGTACTTC.

This clonotype was counted a few times. The genes are TRBV5-1 and TRBJ2-7, with D maybe TRBD1 (5 bases). Trimming took off 3 bases at V and 7 bases at J, with 26 bases between the two ends. The CDR3 is 17 amino acids. CDR1 is SGHRS and CDR2 is YFSETQ in the germline V gene. The CDR3 DNA reads TGCGCCAGCAGCTCTACGCAGGGCTATCTCCCCTCGGAAGAGCAGTACTTC. Protein: CASSSTQGYLPSEEQYF. The full variable domain, in which reference TRBV5-1 and TRBJ2-7 provide the parts outside the CDR3, is KAGVTQTPRYLIKTRGQQVTLSCSPISGHRSVSWYQQTPGQGLQFLFEYFSETQRNKGNFPGRFSGRQFSNSRSEMNVSTLELGDSALYLCASSSTQGYLPSEEQYFGPGTRLTVT.

This clonotype was seen many times. The V and J genes are TRBV6-1 and TRBJ2-7, with D perhaps matching TRBD2 (5 bases). The CDR3 consists of 14 residues. Germline V lookup: CDR1 MNHNS, CDR2 SASEGT. V was shortened by 2 bases and J by 1 base, with 9 bases between the two germline ends. The CDR3: CASSEFGGSYEQYF. DNA for the CDR3: TGTGCCAGCAGTGAATTCGGCGGGTCCTACGAGCAGTACTTC.

CDR3 sequence (DNA): TGCAGTGCTAGAGATCTCGTTTTAGTGGAGACCCAGTACTTC. Its translation: CSARDLVLVETQYF. The rearrangement links TRBV20-1 to TRBJ2-5, with D uncertain. V lost 0 bases and J 5 bases, leaving 13 bases between the germline ends. Germline CDR1 DFQATT, CDR2 SNEGSKA (reference sequence). The CDR3 covers 14 residues.

This clonotype was seen ten or more times. Here the CDR3 reads CSARKEGGELFF. Here the CDR3 DNA reads TGCAGTGCTAGAAAGGAGGGCGGGGAGCTGTTTTTT. The chain joins TRBV20-1 to TRBJ2-2, with D perhaps TRBD2 (6 bases). Per the germline V gene, CDR1 is DFQATT and CDR2 is SNEGSKA (reference sequence). Between the trimmed V and J ends, which lost 2 bases and 7 bases, there was a span of 8 bases. This CDR3 is built from 12 residues.

A remark on this clonotype: With a much larger clone just one base away, this may be a read error. V gene TRBV20-1 combines with J gene TRBJ2-2, with 8 bases lining up with TRBD2. The CDR3 loop spans 16 amino acids. Germline V lookup: CDR1 DFQATT, CDR2 SNEGSKA (reference sequence). The CDR3 sequence is CSARESTSANTGELSF. The CDR3 nucleotides are TGCAGTGCTAGAGAGTCGACTAGCGCAAACACCGGGGAGCTGTCTTTT.

The V call is TRBV5-6, the J call TRBJ1-5; no reliable D call. Deletions cut 1 base from V and 9 bases from J, with 14 bases between. This CDR3 spans 14 amino acids. In germline, CDR1 is SGHDT, CDR2 YYEEEE. The CDR3 nucleotides read TGTGCCAGCAGCTTGTTTCTAGCGGAACTGCCCCAGCATTTT. Its translation: CASSLFLAELPQHF.

This clonotype was recorded at least ten times. This chain uses TRBV28 with TRBJ2-7; D could derive from TRBD1 or TRBD2 (5 bases each). CDR1 MDHEN and CDR2 SYDVKM come from the germline V gene. V lost 7 bases, J lost 1 base, and 17 bases lay in between. The CDR3 spans 15 residues. The CDR3 sequence: CASIPNRGESYEQYF. The CDR3 coding sequence is TGTGCCAGCATCCCCAACCGGGGCGAATCCTACGAGCAGTACTTC.

This clonotype was seen at least ten times. CDR3 amino acids: CASSLFPENYEQYF. The DNA of the CDR3 is TGTGCCAGCAGTTTATTCCCGGAGAACTACGAGCAGTACTTC. The gene calls are TRBV12-3 or TRBV12-4 and TRBJ2-7; D not certain. V was pared by 2 bases and J by 3 bases, with 11 bases between. The CDR3 length is 14 residues.

The chain carries TRBV2 and TRBJ1-1, with a tentative D call TRBD1 (6 bases). CDR1 and CDR2 from the germline V gene are SNHLY and FYNNEI. V lost 11 bases and J lost 6, with 28 bases in between. This CDR3 spans 16 amino acids. CDR3 sequence reads: CAAKRVRQADGSEAFF. CDR3 DNA: TGTGCCGCGAAAAGGGTTAGACAGGCGGATGGATCTGAAGCTTTCTTT.

V and J are TRBV7-9 and TRBJ2-2; D unresolved. Trimming removed 3 bases at V and 1 base at J, with 6 bases between. The CDR3 runs to 14 residues. CDR1 is SEHNR, CDR2 FQNEAQ, per germline (reference sequence). For the CDR3, the DNA is TGTGCCAGCAGCTTGAAGCAGAACACCGGGGAGCTGTTTTTT. This codes for CASSLKQNTGELFF.

This clonotype occurred many times. V usage is TRBV29-1 and J usage is TRBJ2-5; possible D gene TRBD2, 6 bases. This CDR3 contains 16 residues. The V end lost 7 bases, the J end lost 5 bases, and 26 bases lay between the germline ends. CDR1 is SQVTM, CDR2 ANQGSEA, per germline. The CDR3 sequence is CSGSGTLSRGLETQYF. In DNA form, the CDR3 reads TGCAGCGGGTCCGGGACCCTATCCCGGGGGTTGGAGACCCAGTACTTC.

This clonotype was seen repeatedly, ten times or more. The rearrangement links TRBV6-5 to TRBJ2-7; tentative D call: TRBD2 (6 bases). Germline CDR1 and CDR2: MNHEY and SVGAGI. Trimming took 2 bases from V and 5 from J, leaving 10 bases between them. There are 13 residues in the CDR3. CDR3: CASSYRRGNEQYF. CDR3 DNA: TGTGCCAGCAGTTACAGGCGGGGCAACGAGCAGTACTTC.

This clonotype was found a few times. This rearrangement joins TRBV4-2 to TRBJ2-6; unclear D gene. The length of the CDR3 is 15 residues. In germline, CDR1 is LGHNA, CDR2 YNFKEQ. Trimming pared 5 bases from V and 4 bases from J, leaving 12 bases between. CDR3 in amino acids: CASSKSNSGANVLTF. CDR3 coding DNA: TGTGCCAGCAGCAAAAGCAACTCCGGGGCCAACGTCCTGACTTTC.

The table lists this clonotype with a few counts. V usage is TRBV12-3 or TRBV12-4 and J usage is TRBJ2-1; 10 bases fit TRBD2. Trimming cost V 6 bases and J 13 bases; bases outside gene matches: 18. CDR3 length: 16 amino acids. The CDR3 region is CASRTGASGSRPKQFF. The CDR3 nucleotides are TGTGCCAGCAGAACCGGGGCTAGCGGGAGTCGCCCAAAACAGTTCTTC.

This clonotype was seen ten or more times. This sequence joins TRBV5-1 and TRBJ2-1; TRBD2 matches 12 bases. V lost 4 bases, J lost 8 bases, and 7 bases stayed unmatched. The CDR3 length is 15 residues. Germline-derived CDR1 and CDR2 are SGHRS and YFSETQ. CDR3 DNA: TGCGCCAGCAGCCCGACTAGCGGGAGTGCTTATGAGCAGTTCTTC. It yields the protein CASSPTSGSAYEQFF.

This clonotype was seen a handful of times. The chain joins TRBV7-9 to TRBJ2-1; D is possibly TRBD2 (6 bases). Looked up from germline, CDR1 is SEHNR and CDR2 is FQNEAQ (reference sequence). V shed 4 bases and J shed 9 bases, with 19 bases lying between them. This CDR3 has 15 residues. The DNA of the CDR3 is TGTGCCAGCAGCTCCCCAGGGAGGTTAACTCCTGAGCAGTTCTTC. This codes for CASSSPGRLTPEQFF.

This clonotype was seen repeatedly, ten times or more. The chain joins TRBV20-1 to TRBJ2-5; TRBD1 matches 7 bases. Per germline, CDR1 DFQATT and CDR2 SNEGSKA (reference sequence). This CDR3 has 15 residues. The V gene end was trimmed by 2 bases and the J gene end by 5 bases; junction bases not matched to a gene: 11. CDR3 bases: TGCAGTGCTAGATATCGACAGGGATTTGAGGAGACCCAGTACTTC. Translation: CSARYRQGFEETQYF.

This clonotype was found a few times. The rearrangement uses TRBV20-1 and TRBJ2-7; 7 bases are a match to TRBD1. Per the germline V gene, CDR1 is DFQATT and CDR2 is SNEGSKA (reference sequence). This CDR3 comprises 13 residues. The junction had 3 bases not matched to a gene; V was cut back by 1 base and J by 3 bases. Here the CDR3 DNA reads TGCAGTGCTAGAGTTTACAGGGGCTACGAGCAGTACTTC. Its protein is CSARVYRGYEQYF.